This T cell receptor (beta chain) was sequenced during a study of T cell responses to AZD1222 COVID-19 vaccine. Broader study findings: Spike-specific TCR breadth and depth rose after two AZD1222 doses.

The length of the CDR3 is 13 residues. Germline CDR1 reads SGHRS; CDR2 reads YFSETQ. The V end was cut by 4 bases, the J end by 4 bases, with 11 bases between. Assay: immunoSEQ multiplex PCR; the TCRdb copy retains only in-frame clones and omits some. The sample has about 100,000 clones, about 92% seen once. Remarks on this clone: Its antigen remains unknown.

This specimen was peripheral blood, taken on day 0 of MenACWY control vaccination. This sequence was found in an adult in good health. The chain combines TRBV5-1 with TRBJ1-1; no clear D gene. In DNA, the CDR3 is TGCGCCAGCAGCGACTGGGCGGGCACTGAAGCTTTCTTT. It is translated as CASSDWAGTEAFF.